This TCR beta chain came from a study of cytomegalovirus exposure and HLA in healthy donors. General study points: Three CMV-associated chains proved CMV antigen-specific in vitro. Among immune exposure information, only CMV serostatus was available. A later analysis linked a missense variant in DCLRE1C to the trimming of TCR beta V and J genes.

Note on this clone: Its target is unknown.

CDR1 GTSNPN and CDR2 SVGIG come from the germline V gene (reference sequence). V dropped 3 bases and J dropped 0; count of bases not matched to a gene: 9. This CDR3 has 18 amino acids. PCR used 60 Vbeta primers and 13 Jbeta primers. Using immunoSEQ multiplex PCR, the repertoire was profiled, and TCRdb retains in-frame clones only, with some absent. Found here are about 150,000 clones, around 78% of them singletons; the top ten hold around 3.2%. The sample comprised PBMCs. The V and J genes are TRBV30 and TRBJ2-1; 12 bases fit TRBD2. This sequence was found in a woman in her fifties or sixties in good health and CMV-seropositive. CDR3 loop: CAWSRTSGDLSSYNEQFF. The CDR3 DNA reads as TGTGCCTGGAGCCGGACTAGCGGGGACCTCAGCTCCTACAATGAGCAGTTCTTC.